The rows below give T cell receptor beta chains drawn from one sample of a study of early T cells in non-severe SARS-CoV-2 infection. A single record per CDR3 protein comes from TCRdb applying MiXCR to the 5' RACE reads. The table records 35,000 to 45,000 distinct CDR3 sequences, 3% to 4.5% of them present only once. The specimen sequenced was whole blood. These receptors were obtained from an adult who was a healthcare worker with PCR-confirmed SARS-CoV-2 infection or an uninfected control (not recorded which). The CDR3 runs from the conserved cysteine through the conserved F or W. D genes are given only for firm matches. Clone sizes are given selectively: once, few, many, or a class where the clone is expanded.

CVSREGRSTDTQYF TGTGTCAGCAGGGAGGGGAGGAGTACAGATACGCAGTATTTT TRBV25-1 few TRBJ2-3 TRBD2
CASSAGYNQPQHF TGTGCCAGCAGTGCAGGGTACAATCAGCCCCAGCATTTT TRBV2 many TRBJ1-5 NA
CSAREVRTGVHEQYF TGCAGTGCTAGAGAGGTGAGGACAGGAGTTCACGAGCAGTACTTC TRBV20-1 many TRBJ2-7 TRBD1
CSAQGTREGAGNTIYF TGCAGCGCCCAAGGAACCCGGGAAGGCGCTGGAAACACCATATATTTT TRBV29-1 many TRBJ1-3 NA
CASSLRAGGGLDEQFF TGTGCCAGCAGCTTACGTGCGGGCGGGGGTCTCGATGAGCAGTTCTTC TRBV7-6 many TRBJ2-1 TRBD2
CASSWGTSGSLEQFF TGTGCCAGCAGCTGGGGGACTAGCGGGAGTCTTGAGCAGTTCTTC TRBV7-2 many TRBJ2-1 TRBD2
CASSVGSVASGNPQFF TGTGCCAGCAGCGTAGGATCAGTAGCTAGCGGAAACCCACAGTTCTTC TRBV9 many TRBJ2-1 TRBD2
CASRPTSANSYEQYF TGTGCCAGCAGACCCACTAGCGCTAACTCCTACGAGCAGTACTTC TRBV14 NA TRBJ2-7 TRBD2
CASSDQGPDTQYF TGTGCCAGCAGTGATCAGGGCCCAGATACGCAGTATTTT TRBV2 many TRBJ2-3 NA
CASSQDSSYEQYF TGTGCCAGCTCACAGGATAGCTCCTACGAGCAGTACTTC TRBV6-2/TRBV6-3 many TRBJ2-7 NA
CSARDHTGTETEKLFF TGCAGTGCTAGAGACCACACCGGGACAGAAACGGAAAAACTGTTTTTT TRBV20-1 NA TRBJ1-4 TRBD1
CASSISGEQTTQYF TGTGCCAGTAGTATTTCGGGGGAACAGACAACGCAGTATTTT TRBV19 many TRBJ2-3 NA
CASLRVNPYNEQFF TGTGCCAGCCTCAGGGTGAACCCCTACAATGAGCAGTTCTTC TRBV28 NA TRBJ2-1 NA
CASSANLATTDTQYF TGCGCCAGCAGCGCGAACCTCGCGACCACAGATACGCAGTATTTT TRBV5-1 many TRBJ2-3 NA
CASSSSGRVYEQYF TGTGCCAGCAGCTCTAGCGGGAGGGTCTACGAGCAGTACTTC TRBV11-1 NA TRBJ2-7 TRBD2
CASSPYYSPYNEQFF TGTGCCAGCAGCCCCTATTACTCCCCCTACAATGAGCAGTTCTTC TRBV6-5 many TRBJ2-1 NA
CASSEGAFGNQPQHF TGTGCCAGCAGTGAGGGGGCTTTCGGCAATCAGCCCCAGCATTTT TRBV12-3/TRBV12-4 many TRBJ1-5 TRBD1
CASRKGQGGNTGELFF TGCGCCAGCAGGAAGGGACAGGGCGGCAACACCGGGGAGCTGTTTTTT TRBV5-1 many TRBJ2-2 TRBD1
CATSDSFKGLGEQFF TGTGCCACCAGTGATTCTTTTAAGGGATTGGGTGAGCAGTTCTTC TRBV24-1 many TRBJ2-1 NA
CASRRTALKNTEAFF TGTGCCAGCAGGCGGACGGCTTTAAAGAACACTGAAGCTTTCTTT TRBV12-3/TRBV12-4 NA TRBJ1-1 NA
CASGTAYEQYF TGTGCCAGTGGGACAGCCTACGAGCAGTACTTC TRBV11-1 many TRBJ2-7 TRBD1
CASSGPLLSYNEQFF TGTGCCAGCTCCGGACCCCTTCTTTCCTACAATGAGCAGTTCTTC TRBV28 many TRBJ2-1 NA
CAISEEGQGTDTQYF TGTGCCATCAGTGAAGAGGGACAGGGCACAGATACGCAGTATTTT TRBV10-3 many TRBJ2-3 TRBD1
CASKTGSYEQYF TGTGCCAGCAAGACAGGGAGTTACGAGCAGTACTTC TRBV28 many TRBJ2-7 TRBD1
CASSTGLSSTDTQYF TGCGCCAGCAGCACGGGACTGTCTAGCACAGATACGCAGTATTTT TRBV5-1 many TRBJ2-3 NA
CASRSINGELFF TGTGCCAGCAGGTCAATCAACGGGGAGCTGTTTTTT TRBV7-9 many TRBJ2-2 NA
CASSVDQGNEKLFF TGTGCCAGCAGCGTAGATCAGGGGAACGAAAAACTGTTTTTT TRBV9 many TRBJ1-4 NA
CASRPRLAYNEQFF TGTGCCAGCAGACCCAGACTAGCTTACAATGAGCAGTTCTTC TRBV7-9 many TRBJ2-1 TRBD2
CASSLGFGRDPDTQYF TGTGCCAGCAGCTTAGGTTTCGGCAGGGACCCAGATACGCAGTATTTT TRBV11-2 many TRBJ2-3 NA
CASSLAGGLAGGTGELFF TGTGCCAGCAGCTTAGCTGGGGGACTAGCGGGAGGGACCGGGGAGCTGTTTTTT TRBV7-2 few TRBJ2-2 TRBD2
CASSIRDSSSYEQYF TGCGCCAGCAGCATCCGGGACAGCTCCTCCTACGAGCAGTACTTC TRBV5-1 few TRBJ2-7 TRBD1
CASRTYEKLFF TGTGCCAGCAGAACTTATGAAAAACTGTTTTTT TRBV28 many TRBJ1-4 NA
CATSRGRSQTGELFF TGTGCCACCAGTCGGGGACGGAGTCAGACCGGGGAGCTGTTTTTT TRBV24-1 few TRBJ2-2 NA
CASSLSGSGYTQYF TGTGCCAGCAGTTTATCGGGCTCCGGGTATACGCAGTATTTT TRBV12-3/TRBV12-4 many TRBJ2-3 NA
CASSRLGVVSPEETQYF TGTGCCAGCAGCCGACTTGGGGTTGTAAGTCCCGAGGAGACCCAGTACTTC TRBV27 few TRBJ2-5 NA
CSAANLAETQYF TGCAGTGCTGCTAATCTAGCAGAGACGCAGTATTTT TRBV20-1 many TRBJ2-3 NA
CSAEDRGYSNQPQHF TGCAGTGCGGAGGATCGGGGCTATAGCAATCAGCCCCAGCATTTT TRBV20-1 many TRBJ1-5 NA
CSARELEDREKTDTQYF TGCAGTGCTAGAGAGCTAGAAGACAGGGAGAAGACAGATACGCAGTATTTT TRBV20-1 NA TRBJ2-3 TRBD1
CASSRGNTEAFF TGTGCCAGCAGTCGTGGGAACACTGAAGCTTTCTTT TRBV27 many TRBJ1-1 NA
CSASRSGDLVEAFF TGCAGTGCCAGCCGTTCAGGGGATTTGGTCGAAGCTTTCTTT TRBV20-1 many TRBJ1-1 NA
CASSLARTYTDTQYF TGTGCCAGCAGCTTGGCCAGAACATACACAGATACGCAGTATTTT TRBV7-9 many TRBJ2-3 NA
CASSQISTHEQYF TGTGCCAGCAGCCAAATCTCCACCCACGAGCAGTACTTC TRBV3-1 NA TRBJ2-7 NA
CASSRPAGASTGELFF TGTGCCAGCAGCCGCCCGGCAGGGGCGAGCACCGGGGAGCTGTTTTTT TRBV7-9 many TRBJ2-2 NA
CASSQSKGRGNTIYF TGTGCCAGCAGCCAAAGTAAAGGGAGGGGAAACACCATATATTTT TRBV4-2 many TRBJ1-3 NA
CASSLAGVETQYF TGTGCCAGCAGTTTAGCAGGGGTGGAGACCCAGTACTTC TRBV12-3/TRBV12-4 many TRBJ2-5 NA
CASSSSYNSPLHF TGTGCCAGCAGCAGCTCCTATAATTCACCCCTCCACTTT TRBV5-8 many TRBJ1-6 NA
CASSQDDYNEQFF TGTGCCAGCAGCCAAGATGACTACAATGAGCAGTTCTTC TRBV4-2 many TRBJ2-1 NA
CASSSTSGATQYF TGTGCCAGTAGTTCGACTAGCGGTGCGACCCAGTACTTC TRBV19 many TRBJ2-5 TRBD2
CASSQDLRQGITGELFF TGTGCCAGCAGCCAAGATCTGAGACAGGGGATCACCGGGGAGCTGTTTTTT TRBV3-1 many TRBJ2-2 TRBD1
CASSLIQGYGYTF TGTGCCAGCAGTCTCATCCAGGGCTATGGCTACACCTTC TRBV6-5 many TRBJ1-2 NA
CASSRDSSNYGYTF TGTGCCAGCAGTCGGGACAGCTCTAACTATGGCTACACCTTC TRBV12-3/TRBV12-4 many TRBJ1-2 TRBD1
CASSLLAGGGTDTQYF TGTGCCAGCAGCCTCTTAGCGGGAGGAGGGACAGATACGCAGTATTTT TRBV7-2 many TRBJ2-3 TRBD2
CSATTSGSQETQYF TGCAGTGCCACAACCTCAGGGTCACAAGAGACCCAGTACTTC TRBV20-1 few TRBJ2-5 NA
CASSERDSSSYEQYF TGCGCCAGCAGCGAAAGGGACTCTAGCTCCTACGAGCAGTACTTC TRBV5-1 many TRBJ2-7 NA
CASSFWGANEQFF TGTGCCAGCAGCTTTTGGGGGGCGAATGAGCAGTTCTTC TRBV5-5 few TRBJ2-1 NA
CASSSSGTAYEQYF TGTGCCAGCAGTTCGTCCGGGACAGCCTACGAGCAGTACTTC TRBV6-6 many TRBJ2-7 TRBD1
CASSPPVKTSGRAHVFNEQFF TGTGCCAGCAGTCCGCCCGTAAAGACTAGCGGGAGGGCCCATGTATTCAATGAGCAGTTCTTC TRBV28 many TRBJ2-1 TRBD2
CASRRQGLAENTQYF TGTGCCAGCAGGAGACAGGGGCTCGCGGAAAATACGCAGTATTTT TRBV2 few TRBJ2-3 TRBD1
CASSLATGAKNIQYF TGTGCCAGCAGCTTAGCTACGGGGGCCAAAAACATTCAGTACTTC TRBV11-3 medium-sized TRBJ2-4 NA